This T cell receptor beta chain derives from a study of cytomegalovirus exposure and HLA in healthy donors. PCR amplification relied on 60 Vbeta primers (plus 13 Jbeta primers). Repertoires were generated with immunoSEQ multiplex PCR, while TCRdb's copy carries only in-frame clones and drops some. The sample lists about 160,000 clones, approximately 90% occurring once. V was clipped by 6 bases and J by 5 bases; unmatched bases: 3. The CDR3 extends over 12 amino acids. CDR1 and CDR2 (germline): SGHRS, YFSETQ. When sampled, the donors appeared nominally healthy, though they likely had unrecorded immune exposures.

This clonotype was sampled from a woman younger than 45 in good health and CMV-seronegative. The chain is built from TRBV5-1 and TRBJ2-7, with 9 bases identical to TRBD1. Sequencing was carried out using PBMCs. CDR3 coding DNA: TGCGCCAGCACTGGGACAGGGAACGAGCAGTACTTC. Protein: CASTGTGNEQYF.